This T cell receptor beta chain was recovered during a study of CD8+ T cells in alopecia areata. V shed 3 bases, J shed 1 base, and the junction held 3 bases outside the gene matches. CDR1 is GTSNPN and CDR2 is SVGIG in the germline V gene (reference sequence). The CDR3 sequence is 14 residues long. cDNA reverse transcribed from extracted RNA served as the sequencing template. Generated by immunoSEQ multiplex PCR, the TCRdb table keeps only in-frame clones and is missing some. The data contain around 250,000 clones, under 80% of them seen just once; the ten biggest clones take up around 1.2%. This specimen was CD4+ T cells sorted from blood, taken at week 0. This rearrangement joins TRBV30 to TRBJ1-2, with TRBD1 matching over 9 bases. This TCR derives from a human donor with alopecia areata. The CDR3 sequence is CAWRRGQGNYGYTF. DNA for the CDR3: TGTGCCTGGAGACGGGGACAGGGTAACTATGGCTACACCTTC.